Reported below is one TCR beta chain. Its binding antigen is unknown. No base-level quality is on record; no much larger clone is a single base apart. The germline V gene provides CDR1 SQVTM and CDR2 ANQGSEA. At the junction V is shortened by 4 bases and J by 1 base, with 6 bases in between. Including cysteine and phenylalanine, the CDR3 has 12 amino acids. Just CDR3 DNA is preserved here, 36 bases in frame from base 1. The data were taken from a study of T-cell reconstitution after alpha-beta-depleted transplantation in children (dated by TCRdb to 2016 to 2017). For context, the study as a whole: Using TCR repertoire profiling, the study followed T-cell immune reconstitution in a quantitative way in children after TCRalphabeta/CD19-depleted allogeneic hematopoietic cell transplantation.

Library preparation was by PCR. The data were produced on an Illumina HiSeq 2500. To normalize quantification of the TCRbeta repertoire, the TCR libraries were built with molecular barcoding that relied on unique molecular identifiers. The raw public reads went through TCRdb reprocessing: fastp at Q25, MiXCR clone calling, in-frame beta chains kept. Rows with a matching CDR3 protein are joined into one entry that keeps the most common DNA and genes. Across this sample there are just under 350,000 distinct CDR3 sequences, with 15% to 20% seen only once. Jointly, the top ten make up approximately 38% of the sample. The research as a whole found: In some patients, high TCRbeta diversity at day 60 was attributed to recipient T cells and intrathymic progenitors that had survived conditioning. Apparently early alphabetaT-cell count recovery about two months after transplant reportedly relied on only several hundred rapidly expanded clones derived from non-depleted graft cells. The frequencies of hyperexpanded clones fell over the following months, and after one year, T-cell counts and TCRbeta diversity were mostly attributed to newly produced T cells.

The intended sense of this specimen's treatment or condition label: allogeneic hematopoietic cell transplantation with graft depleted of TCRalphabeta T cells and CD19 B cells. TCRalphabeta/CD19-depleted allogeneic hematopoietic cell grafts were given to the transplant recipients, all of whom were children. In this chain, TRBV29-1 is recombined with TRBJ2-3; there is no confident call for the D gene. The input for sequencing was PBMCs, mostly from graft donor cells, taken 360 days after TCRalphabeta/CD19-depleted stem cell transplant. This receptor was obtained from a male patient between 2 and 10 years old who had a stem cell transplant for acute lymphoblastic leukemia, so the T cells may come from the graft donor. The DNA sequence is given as TGCAGCGTTGTCGAGGGCACAGATACGCAGTATTTT. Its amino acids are CSVVEGTDTQYF.